One T cell receptor (beta chain) is described in this entry. A few counts support this clonotype. Its antigen has not been determined. It has no much larger one-base neighbor in the sample; base qualities were not kept. Read against the paper, the sample's time point label means: persistent/refractory GD, antithyroid drugs over 5 years with positive TRAb. For both TCR sequencing and RNA sequencing, RNA was extracted from PBMCs in TRIzol. The diagnosis of Graves' disease followed American Thyroid Association guidelines. The patients came from an endocrinology department in Xi'an, China. From each patient, around 9 milliliters of peripheral blood was collected into an EDTA anticoagulant tube. Ficoll Paque Plus density gradient separation was used to isolate PBMCs, and no additional T cell sorting was done. An Agilent 2100 Bioanalyzer and agarose gel were used to check RNA quality, and a NanoDrop 2000 was used to measure RNA concentration.

This record belongs to a study of regulatory T cells in long-lasting Graves disease (dated by TCRdb to the early 2020s). Looking at the study overall: Persistent Graves' disease was defined as persistently positive TSH receptor autoantibodies together with antithyroid drug treatment for over 5 years. Peripheral blood TCR sequencing and RNA sequencing compared persistent Graves' disease patients with newly diagnosed Graves' disease patients. The study was conducted in China and was registered as a clinical trial. A total of 33 samples were covered by TCR sequencing, comprising approximately 13 persistent and around 20 newly diagnosed Graves' disease patients. Persistent Graves' disease patients in the clinical cohort had taken antithyroid drugs for about 10.3 years on average. Here is what the overall study found, with its caveats: Peripheral blood alone was examined, since thyroid tissue, which constituted the primary lesion, could not be accessed. Preferential use of TRBV28, TRBJ1-2 and TRBJ2-5 was observed in persistent disease, whereas TRBV20-1 and TRBJ2-1 were favored in newly diagnosed disease. More public clonotypes were shared among persistent patients (around 2,600) than among newly diagnosed patients (over 900). The small sample size was acknowledged by the authors as a limitation that may reduce accuracy. Only the TCR beta chain was sequenced and analyzed. Compared with newly diagnosed patients, patients with persistent Graves' disease had lower TCR Shannon entropy and fewer highly expanded clones, which suggests clonal expansion.

V sheds 0 bases and J sheds 9 bases, leaving 18 bases between their ends. The cysteine opens and the phenylalanine closes a CDR3 of 15 amino acids. The entry retains the CDR3 DNA only, 45 bases that are in frame from base 1. CDR1 and CDR2 are read off the germline V gene as MGHRA and YSYEKL. Library generation was performed with multiplex PCR. The reads were generated on an Illumina HiSeq 4000. To build TCR beta libraries, CDR3 regions were amplified by Arm-PCR using iRepertoire HTBI primers. Gel purification was performed on PCR products prior to sequencing. Processing in the source paper ran as follows. Gene usage analysis of CDR3 amino acid clonotypes used the roughly 62 TRBV and approximately 13 TRBJ segments found across samples. COPE and FqMerger were used to merge the filtered high-quality paired reads into contigs. Contigs were aligned with BLAST to IMGT TRBV, TRBD and TRBJ reference genes, and CDR3 was defined per IMGT. Any clonotype with a frequency above 0.1% was classified as a highly expanded clone. Shannon entropy was used to measure repertoire diversity, and the Gini coefficient was used to measure V-J evenness. Clonotypes shared by more than one individual were considered public. Starting from the raw public reads, TCRdb applied fastp trimming at Q25, assembled clones with MiXCR and retained in-frame beta chains. Rows with one shared CDR3 protein collapse into an entry with the most common genes and DNA. What appears here as the V and J calls and clone size reflects TCRdb's work, not the paper's. Present in this sample are about 290,000 distinct CDR3 sequences, 20% to 25% of which were seen just once. Clones ranked in the top ten supply 45% to 70% of the sample.

This specimen was peripheral blood mononuclear cells (PBMCs), taken when the disease was refractory, from a patient treated with antithyroid drugs. The source is a female donor with Graves disease. The chain links TRBV4-1 with TRBJ2-7; there is no confident call for the D gene. CDR3 region: CASSQESLWSAGQYF. Read as DNA, the sequence is TGCGCCAGCAGCCAAGAATCCCTTTGGTCCGCCGGGCAGTACTTC.